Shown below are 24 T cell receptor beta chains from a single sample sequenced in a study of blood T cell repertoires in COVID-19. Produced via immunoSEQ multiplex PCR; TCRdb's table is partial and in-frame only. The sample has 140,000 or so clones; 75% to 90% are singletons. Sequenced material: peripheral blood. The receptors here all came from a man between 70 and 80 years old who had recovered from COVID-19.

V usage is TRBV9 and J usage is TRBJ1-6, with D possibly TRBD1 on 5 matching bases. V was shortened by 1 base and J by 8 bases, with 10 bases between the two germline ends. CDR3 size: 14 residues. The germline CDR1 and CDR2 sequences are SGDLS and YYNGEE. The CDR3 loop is CASSVRAGDSPLHF. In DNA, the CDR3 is TGTGCCAGCAGCGTACGGGCGGGGGATTCACCCCTCCACTTT.

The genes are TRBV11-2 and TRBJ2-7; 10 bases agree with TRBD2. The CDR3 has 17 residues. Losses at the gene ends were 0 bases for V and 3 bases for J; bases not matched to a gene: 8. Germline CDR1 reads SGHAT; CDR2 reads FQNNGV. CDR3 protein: CASSLDPGGLALYEQYF. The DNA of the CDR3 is TGTGCCAGCAGCTTAGATCCCGGGGGACTAGCGCTCTACGAGCAGTACTTC.

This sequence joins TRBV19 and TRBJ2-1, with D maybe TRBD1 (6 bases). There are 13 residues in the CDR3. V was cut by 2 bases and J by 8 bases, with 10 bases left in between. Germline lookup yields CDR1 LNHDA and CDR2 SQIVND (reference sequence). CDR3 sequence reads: CASSIQGKYEQFF. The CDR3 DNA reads TGTGCCAGTAGTATACAGGGGAAGTATGAGCAGTTCTTC.

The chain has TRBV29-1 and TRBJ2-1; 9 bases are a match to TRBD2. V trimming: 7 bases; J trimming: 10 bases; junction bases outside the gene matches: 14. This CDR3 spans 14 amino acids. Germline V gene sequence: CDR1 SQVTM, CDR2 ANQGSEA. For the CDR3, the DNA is TGCAGCGCTACCCCTAGCGGGGTCCGGGGCGAGCAGTTCTTC. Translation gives CSATPSGVRGEQFF.

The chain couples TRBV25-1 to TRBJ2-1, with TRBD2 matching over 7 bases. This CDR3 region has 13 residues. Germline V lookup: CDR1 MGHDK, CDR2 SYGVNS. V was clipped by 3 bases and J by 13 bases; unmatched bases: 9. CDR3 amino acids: CASSEIYAGAQFF. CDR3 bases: TGTGCCAGCAGTGAGATATACGCGGGAGCCCAGTTCTTC.

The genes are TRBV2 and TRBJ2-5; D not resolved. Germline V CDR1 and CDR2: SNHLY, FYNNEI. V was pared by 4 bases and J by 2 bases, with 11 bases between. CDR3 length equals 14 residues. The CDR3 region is CASSGDNRQETQYF. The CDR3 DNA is TGTGCCAGCAGTGGAGACAACCGACAAGAGACCCAGTACTTC.

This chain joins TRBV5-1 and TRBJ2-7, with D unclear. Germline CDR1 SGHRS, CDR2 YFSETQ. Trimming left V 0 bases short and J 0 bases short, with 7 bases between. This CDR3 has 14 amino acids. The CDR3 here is CASSLGGTSYEQYF. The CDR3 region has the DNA TGCGCCAGCAGCTTGGGCGGTACCTCCTACGAGCAGTACTTC.

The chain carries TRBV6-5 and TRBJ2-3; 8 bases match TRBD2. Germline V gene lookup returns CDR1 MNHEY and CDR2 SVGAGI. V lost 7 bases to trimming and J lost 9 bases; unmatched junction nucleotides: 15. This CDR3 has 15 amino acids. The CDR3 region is CASTQSGSRGWTQYF. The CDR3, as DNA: TGTGCCAGCACCCAAAGCGGGAGTCGGGGTTGGACGCAGTATTTT.

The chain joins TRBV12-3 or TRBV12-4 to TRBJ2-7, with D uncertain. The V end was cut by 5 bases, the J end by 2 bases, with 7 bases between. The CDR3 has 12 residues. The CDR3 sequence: CASSKSPYEQYF. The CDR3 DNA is TGTGCCAGCAGTAAGAGCCCCTACGAGCAGTACTTC.

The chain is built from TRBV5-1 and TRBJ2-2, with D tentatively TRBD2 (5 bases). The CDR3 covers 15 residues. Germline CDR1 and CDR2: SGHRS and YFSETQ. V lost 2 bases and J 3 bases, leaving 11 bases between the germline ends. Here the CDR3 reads CASSFEGPYTGELFF. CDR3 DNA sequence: TGCGCCAGCAGCTTCGAGGGCCCGTACACCGGGGAGCTGTTTTTT.

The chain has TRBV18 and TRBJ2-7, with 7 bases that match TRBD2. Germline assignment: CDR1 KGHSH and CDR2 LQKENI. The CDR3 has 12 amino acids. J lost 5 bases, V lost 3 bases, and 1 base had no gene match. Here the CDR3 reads CASSPGGDEQYF. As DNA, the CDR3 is TGTGCCAGCTCACCTGGGGGGGACGAGCAGTACTTC.

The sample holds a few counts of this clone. The CDR3 nucleotides read TGTGCCACCAGCAGGGCGGTTAATGAAAAACTGTTTTTT. Protein sequence: CATSRAVNEKLFF. V gene TRBV15 combines with J gene TRBJ1-4, with unresolved D. The V gene lost 3 bases and the J gene lost 4 bases, with 6 bases spanning the gap. Per the germline V gene, CDR1 is LNHNV and CDR2 is YYDKDF (reference sequence). The CDR3 is 13 amino acids.

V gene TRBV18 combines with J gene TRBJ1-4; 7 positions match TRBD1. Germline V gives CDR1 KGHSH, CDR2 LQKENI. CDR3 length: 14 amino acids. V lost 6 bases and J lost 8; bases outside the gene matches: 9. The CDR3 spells CASSQGQYGEKLFF. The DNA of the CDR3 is TGTGCCAGCTCGCAGGGACAGTATGGGGAAAAACTGTTTTTT. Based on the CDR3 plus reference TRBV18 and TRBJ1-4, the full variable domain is NAGVMQNPRHLVRRRGQEARLRCSPMKGHSHVYWYRQLPEEGLKFMVYLQKENIIDESGMPKERFSAEFPKEGPSILRIQQVVRGDSAAYFCASSQGQYGEKLFFGSGTQLSVL.

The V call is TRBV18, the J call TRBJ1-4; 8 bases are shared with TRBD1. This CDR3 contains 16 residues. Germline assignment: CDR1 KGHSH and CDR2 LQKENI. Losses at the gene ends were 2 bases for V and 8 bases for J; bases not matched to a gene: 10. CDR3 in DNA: TGTGCCAGCTCACCATTTTCGACAGGGGAAAGGGAAAAACTGTTTTTT. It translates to CASSPFSTGEREKLFF. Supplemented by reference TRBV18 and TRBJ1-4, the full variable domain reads NAGVMQNPRHLVRRRGQEARLRCSPMKGHSHVYWYRQLPEEGLKFMVYLQKENIIDESGMPKERFSAEFPKEGPSILRIQQVVRGDSAAYFCASSPFSTGEREKLFFGSGTQLSVL.

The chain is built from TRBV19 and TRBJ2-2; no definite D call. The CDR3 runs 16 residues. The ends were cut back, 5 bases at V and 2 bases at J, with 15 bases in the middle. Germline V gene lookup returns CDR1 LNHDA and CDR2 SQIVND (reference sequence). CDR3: CASSPPYYLNTGELFF. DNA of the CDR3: TGTGCCAGTAGTCCCCCGTACTACCTAAACACCGGGGAGCTGTTTTTT.

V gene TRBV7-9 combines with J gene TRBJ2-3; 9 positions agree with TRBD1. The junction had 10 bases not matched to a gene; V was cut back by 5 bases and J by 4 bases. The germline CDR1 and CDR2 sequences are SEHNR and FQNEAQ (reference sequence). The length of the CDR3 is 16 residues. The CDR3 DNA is TGTGCCAGCAGCAGACCACGGGACAGGGCTCCAGATACGCAGTATTTT. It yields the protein CASSRPRDRAPDTQYF.

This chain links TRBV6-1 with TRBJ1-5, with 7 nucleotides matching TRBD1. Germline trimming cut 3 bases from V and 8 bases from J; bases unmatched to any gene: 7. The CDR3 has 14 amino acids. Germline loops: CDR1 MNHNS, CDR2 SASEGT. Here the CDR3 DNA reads TGTGCCAGCAGTGATCAGACAGGGATGGAGCCCCAGCATTTT. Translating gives CASSDQTGMEPQHF.

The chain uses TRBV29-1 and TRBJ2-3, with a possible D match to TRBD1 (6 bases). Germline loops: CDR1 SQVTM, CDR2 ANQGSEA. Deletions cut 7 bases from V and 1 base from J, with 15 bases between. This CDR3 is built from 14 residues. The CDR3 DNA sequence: TGCAGCGGGTCAGGGGTTTGGGGCACAGATACGCAGTATTTT. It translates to CSGSGVWGTDTQYF.

CDR3 amino acids: CATGQGKVTYEQYF. In DNA form, the CDR3 reads TGTGCCACCGGACAGGGAAAGGTTACCTACGAGCAGTACTTC. V is TRBV10-3 and J is TRBJ2-7; TRBD1 matches at 8 bases. The V gene's germline CDR1 is ENHRY and CDR2 SYGVKD. Germline trimming cut 10 bases from V and 2 bases from J; bases unmatched to any gene: 10. The CDR3 totals 14 residues.

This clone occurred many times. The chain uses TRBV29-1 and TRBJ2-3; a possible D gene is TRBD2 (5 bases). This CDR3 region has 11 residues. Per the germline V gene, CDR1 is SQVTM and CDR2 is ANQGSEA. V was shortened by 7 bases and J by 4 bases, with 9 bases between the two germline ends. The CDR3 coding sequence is TGCAGCGGGAGGAGTTCAGATACGCAGTATTTT. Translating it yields CSGRSSDTQYF.

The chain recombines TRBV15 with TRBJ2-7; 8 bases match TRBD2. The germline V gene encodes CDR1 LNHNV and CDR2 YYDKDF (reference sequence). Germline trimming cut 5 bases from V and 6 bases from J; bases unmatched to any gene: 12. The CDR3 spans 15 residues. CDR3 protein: CATSVPRAGVGEQYF. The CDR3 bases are TGTGCCACCAGCGTCCCGAGAGCGGGAGTCGGCGAGCAGTACTTC.

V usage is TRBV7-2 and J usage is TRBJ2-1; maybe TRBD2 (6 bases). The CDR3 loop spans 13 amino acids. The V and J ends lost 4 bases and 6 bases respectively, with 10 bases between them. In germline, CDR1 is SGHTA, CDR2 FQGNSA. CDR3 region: CASSSRTTNEQFF. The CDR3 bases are TGTGCCAGCAGCTCCAGGACTACCAATGAGCAGTTCTTC.

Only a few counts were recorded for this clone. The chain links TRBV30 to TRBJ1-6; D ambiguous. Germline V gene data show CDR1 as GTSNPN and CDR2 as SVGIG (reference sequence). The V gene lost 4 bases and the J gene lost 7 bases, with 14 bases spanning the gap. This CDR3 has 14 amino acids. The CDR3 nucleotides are TGTGCCTGGAATGAGAACGTCTCAAATTCACCCCTCCACTTT. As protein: CAWNENVSNSPLHF.

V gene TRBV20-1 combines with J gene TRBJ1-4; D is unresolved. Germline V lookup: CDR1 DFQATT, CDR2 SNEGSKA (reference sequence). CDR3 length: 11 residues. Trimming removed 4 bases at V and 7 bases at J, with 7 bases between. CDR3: CSANPSEKLFF. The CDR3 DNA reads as TGCAGTGCTAATCCTAGTGAAAAACTGTTTTTT.